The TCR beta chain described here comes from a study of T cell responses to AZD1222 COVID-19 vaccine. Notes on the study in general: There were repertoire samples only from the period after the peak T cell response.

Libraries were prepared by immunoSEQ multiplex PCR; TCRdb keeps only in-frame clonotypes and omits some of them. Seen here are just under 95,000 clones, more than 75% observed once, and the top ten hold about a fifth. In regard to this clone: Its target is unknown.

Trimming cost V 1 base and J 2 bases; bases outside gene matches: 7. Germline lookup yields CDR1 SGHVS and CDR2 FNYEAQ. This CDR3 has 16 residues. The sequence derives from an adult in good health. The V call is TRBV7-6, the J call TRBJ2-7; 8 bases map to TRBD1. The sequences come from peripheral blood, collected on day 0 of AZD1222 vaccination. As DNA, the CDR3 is TGTGCCAGCAGCTTAGAAGGACAGGGTTATGCCTACGAGCAGTACTTC. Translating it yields CASSLEGQGYAYEQYF. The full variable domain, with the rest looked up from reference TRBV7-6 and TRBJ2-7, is GAGVSQSPRYKVTKRGQDVALRCDPISGHVSLYWYRQALGQGPEFLTYFNYEAQQDKSGLPNDRFSAERPEGSISTLTIQRTEQRDSAMYRCASSLEGQGYAYEQYFGPGTRLTVT.